What follows describes a single T cell receptor beta chain. This record belongs to a study of blood T cell repertoires in COVID-19. The V segment lost 4 bases and the J segment 12 bases; nucleotides outside the gene matches: 10. CDR1 and CDR2 from the germline V gene are SNHLY and FYNNEI. There are 13 residues in the CDR3. Profiling relied on immunoSEQ multiplex PCR, and the TCRdb table lists in-frame clones only, not all of them. This sample has hundreds of thousands of clones; around 88% occur once, and the top ten carry 6% to 7%. The sequenced sample was PBMCs or T cells enriched from blood (not recorded which). V usage is TRBV2 and J usage is TRBJ1-2, with 8 bases aligning to TRBD1. The TCR was taken from a middle-aged woman who had recovered from COVID-19. The CDR3 coding sequence is TGTGCCAGCAGTGTCTCGGGCAGGGGGCACGACACCTTC. Amino acids: CASSVSGRGHDTF.